This T cell receptor (beta chain) was observed in a study of Ad26.COV2.S vaccination and SARS-CoV-2 variants. Study-wide background: In the study, Ad26.COV2.S was injected intramuscularly once, or twice 56 days apart. Study outcomes and limitations: A substantial breadth of spike-specific CD8+ and CD4+ T cell responses after vaccination has been reported.

The trim removed 6 bases at V and 6 bases at J, leaving 7 bases unmatched. The germline V gene has CDR1 SNHLY and CDR2 FYNNEI. The CDR3 contains 14 residues. This clone came up once. Its antigen is unknown. Treatment noted: approximately 18 received Ad26.COV2.S at low or high dose, single or two shots; about 5 received placebo; per-sample allocation not given. Collection of samples fell on day 63 after the first vaccine or placebo injection. Aged 18-55 years, donor was enrolled in Boston in the early 2020s. Profiling relied on immunoSEQ multiplex PCR, and the TCRdb table lists in-frame clones only, not all of them. There are about 680,000 clones in the sample; roughly 90% occur only once, and nearly 1.5% lies in the top ten.

This sequence joins TRBV2 and TRBJ2-7; 11 positions agree with TRBD2. The sample consisted of peripheral blood, taken in a trial of Ad26.COV2.S vaccine versus placebo. The TCR was taken from a person aged 18-60 years who received the Ad26.COV2.S COVID-19 vaccine or a placebo. The CDR3 loop reads CASRTGTSGVEQYF. CDR3 sequence (DNA): TGTGCCAGCAGAACCGGGACTAGCGGAGTCGAGCAGTACTTC.